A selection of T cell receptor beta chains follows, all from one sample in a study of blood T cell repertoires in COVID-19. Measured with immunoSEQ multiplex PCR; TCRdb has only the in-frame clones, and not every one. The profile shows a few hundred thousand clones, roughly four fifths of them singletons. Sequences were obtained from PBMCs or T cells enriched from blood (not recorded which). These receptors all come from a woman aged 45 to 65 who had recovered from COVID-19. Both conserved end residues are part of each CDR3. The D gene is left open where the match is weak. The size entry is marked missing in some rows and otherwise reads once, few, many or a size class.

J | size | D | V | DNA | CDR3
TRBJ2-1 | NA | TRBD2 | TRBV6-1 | TGTGCCAGCAGTGCCAGGACTAGCGGGAGGCGCGATGAGCAGTTCTTC | CASSARTSGRRDEQFF
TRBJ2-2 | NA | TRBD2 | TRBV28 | TGTGTTACGCGGGGGGCCGGAACCGGGGAGCTGTTTTTT | CVTRGAGTGELFF
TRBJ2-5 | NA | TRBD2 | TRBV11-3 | TGTGCCAGCAGCCAAGGACTAGCGATTGGTAGAGAGACCCAGTACTTC | CASSQGLAIGRETQYF
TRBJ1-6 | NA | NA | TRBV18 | TGTGCCAGCTCACGACAGGCGAATTCACCCCTCCACTTT | CASSRQANSPLHF
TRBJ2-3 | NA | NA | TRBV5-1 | TGCGCCAGCAGCCCTGGCACAGATACGCAGTATTTT | CASSPGTDTQYF
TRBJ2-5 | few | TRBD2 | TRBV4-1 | TGCGCCAGCAGCCAAGAAACTAGCGGGAGACCACAAGAGACCCAGTACTTC | CASSQETSGRPQETQYF
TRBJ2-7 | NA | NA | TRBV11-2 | TGTGCCAGCAGCTTAGGGCCATCCTACGAGCAGTACTTC | CASSLGPSYEQYF
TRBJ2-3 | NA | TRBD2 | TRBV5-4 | TGTGCCAGCAGCTCGCCTAGCGGGAGGGCCCCGACAGATACGCAGTATTTT | CASSSPSGRAPTDTQYF
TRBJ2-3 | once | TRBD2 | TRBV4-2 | TGTGCCAGCACCTTAACCGGACAGATAAACAAGAAACTAGCGGGATCCACAGATACGCAGTATTTT | CASTLTGQINKKLAGSTDTQYF
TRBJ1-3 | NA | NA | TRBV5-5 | TGTGCCAGCAGCTTTACTTCTGGAAACACCATATATTTT | CASSFTSGNTIYF
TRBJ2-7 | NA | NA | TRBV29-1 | TGCAGCGTTTTAAGTCGGGATAGCTCCTACGAGCAGTACTTC | CSVLSRDSSYEQYF
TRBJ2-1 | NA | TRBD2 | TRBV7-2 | TGTGCCAGCAGCTTAGCCTTAGCGGGGGGTAACGAGCAGTTCTTC | CASSLALAGGNEQFF
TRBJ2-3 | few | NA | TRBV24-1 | TGTGCCACCAGTGATACAGGCACAGATACGCAGTATTTT | CATSDTGTDTQYF
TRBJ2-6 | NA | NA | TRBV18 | TGTGCCAGCTCACCACAAGCCCCCACTGGGGCCAACGTCCTGACTTTC | CASSPQAPTGANVLTF
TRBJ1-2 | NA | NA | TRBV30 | TGTGCCTGGATCCAAGACAGCTCTTATGGCTACACCTTC | CAWIQDSSYGYTF
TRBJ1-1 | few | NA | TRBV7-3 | TGTGCCAGCAGCCAAATGCCGGGATTGAACACTGAAGCTTTCTTT | CASSQMPGLNTEAFF
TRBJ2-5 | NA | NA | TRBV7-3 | TGTGCCAGCAGCACTGGTGCACGAGAGACCCAGTACTTC | CASSTGARETQYF
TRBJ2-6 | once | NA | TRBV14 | TGTGCCAGCAGCCAAGATCGTTGGGGCAGAGGCTCTGGGGCCAACGTCCTGACTTTC | CASSQDRWGRGSGANVLTF
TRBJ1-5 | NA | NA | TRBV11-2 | TGTGCCAGCAGCCGATCAGGGGATAGCAATCAGCCCCAGCATTTT | CASSRSGDSNQPQHF
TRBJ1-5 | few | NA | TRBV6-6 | TGTGCCAGCAGGCTAGCCCGGTCCAATAGCAATCAGCCCCAGCATTTT | CASRLARSNSNQPQHF
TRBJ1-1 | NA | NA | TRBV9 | TGTGCCAGCAGCGTAGGTAGCGCGGGCACTGAAGCTTTCTTT | CASSVGSAGTEAFF
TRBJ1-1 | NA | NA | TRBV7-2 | TGTGCCAGCAGCATAAGCTGGACTAACACTGAAGCTTTCTTT | CASSISWTNTEAFF
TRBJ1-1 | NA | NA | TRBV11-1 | TGTGCCAGCAGCTTCGTGGCAGGGGCGAAAGCTTTCTTT | CASSFVAGAKAFF
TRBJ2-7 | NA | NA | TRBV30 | TGTGCCTGGAGTGTACGAAGCGGTACCCTTACTCTACGTGAGCAGTACTTC | CAWSVRSGTLTLREQYF
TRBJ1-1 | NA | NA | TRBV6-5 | TGTGCCAGCAGCCCCACATTGAACACTGAAGCTTTCTTT | CASSPTLNTEAFF
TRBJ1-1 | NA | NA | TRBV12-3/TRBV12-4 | TGTGCCAGCAGTTTCGCGGAACGTGGAGAAGCTTTCTTT | CASSFAERGEAFF
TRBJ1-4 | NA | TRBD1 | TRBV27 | TGTGCCAGCAGCATAACGGACAGGGGAAAACTGTTTTTT | CASSITDRGKLFF
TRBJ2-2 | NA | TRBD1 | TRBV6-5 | TGTGCCAGCAGTCCACAGGGGTTGAGCACCGGGGAGCTGTTTTTT | CASSPQGLSTGELFF
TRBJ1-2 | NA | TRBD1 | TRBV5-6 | TGTGCCAGCAGTCAATCGGGGACAGCCCCCTATGGCTACACCTTC | CASSQSGTAPYGYTF
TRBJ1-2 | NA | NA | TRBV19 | TGTGCCAGTAGTATCGCGGCTAACTATGGCTACACCTTC | CASSIAANYGYTF
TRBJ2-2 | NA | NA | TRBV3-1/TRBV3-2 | TGTGCCAGCAGCCACCGGACAGCGAACACCGGGGAGCTGTTTTTT | CASSHRTANTGELFF
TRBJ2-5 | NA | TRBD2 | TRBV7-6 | TGTGCCAGCAGCCTAACTAGCGGGGGGGCGTGGGAGACCCAGTACTTC | CASSLTSGGAWETQYF
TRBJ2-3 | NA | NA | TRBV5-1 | TGCGCCAGCAGCTTGGCGGGAGTGGGCACAGATACGCAGTATTTT | CASSLAGVGTDTQYF
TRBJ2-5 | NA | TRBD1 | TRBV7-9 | TGTGCCAGCAGCTTAGGGACAGGGGTCCAAGAGACCCAGTACTTC | CASSLGTGVQETQYF
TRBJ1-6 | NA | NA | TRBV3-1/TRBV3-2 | TGTGCCAGCAGTGATACTGGTGGTTCACCCCTCCACTTT | CASSDTGGSPLHF
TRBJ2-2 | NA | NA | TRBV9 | TGTGCCAGCATGGACAGCAACACCGGGGAGCTGTTTTTT | CASMDSNTGELFF
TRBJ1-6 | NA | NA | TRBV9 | TGTGCCAGCAGCGAACGGTTGCAACCAGGGTCACCCCTCCACTTT | CASSERLQPGSPLHF
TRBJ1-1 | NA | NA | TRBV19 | TGTGCCAGTAGTCCTATTAGTAACGGAGCTTTCTTT | CASSPISNGAFF
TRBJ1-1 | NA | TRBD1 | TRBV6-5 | TGTGCCAGCAGTTCCGGGACAGGGGGGAATACTGAAGCTTTCTTT | CASSSGTGGNTEAFF
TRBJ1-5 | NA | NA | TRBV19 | TGTGCCACCAAAGACCCTGGGAGGAATCAGCCCCAGCATTTT | CATKDPGRNQPQHF
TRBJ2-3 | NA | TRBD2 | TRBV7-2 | TGTGCCAGCAGCCCTGTAGCGGGAGTTACAGATACGCAGTATTTT | CASSPVAGVTDTQYF
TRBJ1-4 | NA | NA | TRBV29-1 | TGCAGCGTTGGACACGGAGGTGAAAAACTGTTTTTT | CSVGHGGEKLFF